The text below deals with one T cell receptor (beta chain). No antigen is known for it. The data were taken from a study of blood T cells in healthy people across ages. The wider study: Researchers report that template switching captured about one barcoded beta molecule per two T cells. Study outcomes and limitations: Estimated diversity that came from one million T cells was considered an underestimate. Older individuals had lower TCR beta diversity per million T cells (the decline was roughly linear).

The donors, healthy Caucasians from Russia, were aged roughly 6 to 90. The authors ran a second PCR of roughly 6 to 12 cycles using a sample-barcoded 5' primer and a J-beta primer mix. MiXCR was run by TCRdb on the 5' RACE reads, yielding one entry per CDR3 protein. The repertoire holds 600,000 to 800,000 distinct CDR3 sequences, over 40% seen once, with about 13% in the top ten. V lost 6 bases and J lost 7, with 21 bases in between. The germline gives CDR1 MNHEY, CDR2 SVGAGI. CDR3 length equals 16 residues. The sequence came from an elderly woman in good health. V is TRBV6-5 and J is TRBJ1-4, with a tentative D call TRBD1 (5 bases). Sample: blood. For the CDR3, the DNA is TGTGCCAGCAGCTCTACGGATTGGGGCACCATTGAAAAACTGTTTTTT. The encoded protein is CASSSTDWGTIEKLFF.